The 18 T cell receptor beta chains in this list originate from one sample, sequenced in a study of shared clonotypes between healthy human individuals. The repertoire was sequenced with immunoSEQ multiplex PCR; TCRdb's copy has only in-frame clones and lacks some. The sample holds more than 2 million clones, about 94% seen once. In the naive CD8 group, cells lacked CD45RO and were positively selected for CCR7, so terminally differentiated effector memory CD45RA+ cells were left out. Input material: naive CD8+ T cells from PBMCs. The source is a man between 18 and 29 years old in good health. Some clones in this sample may be carry-over from other donors' samples.

The V gene is TRBV7-9, the J gene TRBJ2-7; weak D call: TRBD1 (5 bases). From germline, CDR1 is SEHNR and CDR2 FQNEAQ (reference sequence). There are 17 residues in the CDR3. Trimming took 0 bases from V and 1 from J, leaving 16 bases between them. For the CDR3, the DNA is TGTGCCAGCAGCTTAGCGGGCCAGGGCTGGGGATCCTACGAGCAGTACTTC. Translating gives CASSLAGQGWGSYEQYF.

J is TRBJ2-1 and V is TRBV5-6; TRBD2 is a possible D gene (5 bases). The germline CDR1 and CDR2 sequences are SGHDT and YYEEEE. Trimming cost V 0 bases and J 0 bases, with 7 bases left between them. The CDR3 extends over 15 amino acids. This CDR3 is CASSLGGPSYNEQFF. In DNA form, the CDR3 reads TGTGCCAGCAGCTTGGGCGGGCCCTCCTACAATGAGCAGTTCTTC.

In this sample, this clone turned up once. This chain links TRBV7-3 with TRBJ2-7, with D possibly TRBD1 on 5 matching bases. The length of the CDR3 is 14 residues. The germline CDR1 and CDR2 sequences are SGHTA and FQGTGA. V gave up 3 bases and J gave up 1 base, with 10 bases separating them. CDR3 region: CASSFVDISYEQYF. The CDR3 coding sequence is TGTGCCAGCAGCTTCGTGGACATATCCTACGAGCAGTACTTC.

J is TRBJ2-7 and V is TRBV11-2; D might be TRBD1 or TRBD2, each matching 5 bases. V lost 5 bases to trimming and J lost 4 bases, with 15 bases between them. This CDR3 is built from 14 residues. The germline CDR1 and CDR2 sequences are SGHAT and FQNNGV. CDR3 in amino acids: CASSPRWGTYEQYF. The CDR3 DNA reads as TGTGCCAGCAGCCCCCGTTGGGGGACGTACGAGCAGTACTTC.

The V gene is TRBV28, the J gene TRBJ2-7, with D perhaps TRBD1 (7 bases). The germline V and J ends were trimmed by 8 bases and 2 bases, with 16 bases remaining between them. Germline CDR1 MDHEN, CDR2 SYDVKM. The CDR3 has 14 amino acids. In nucleotides, the CDR3 is TGTGCCAGCGTCCGGGCAGGGGGGACCTACGAGCAGTACTTC. This translates into CASVRAGGTYEQYF.

The rearrangement uses TRBV27 and TRBJ1-5; D uncertain. The CDR3 totals 11 residues. Germline CDR1 and CDR2: MNHEY and SMNVEV (reference sequence). Trimming cost V 7 bases and J 5 bases, with 6 bases left between them. Here the CDR3 reads CASNRDQPQHF. The CDR3 DNA is TGTGCCAGCAATCGGGATCAGCCCCAGCATTTT.

The genes are TRBV9 and TRBJ2-3; TRBD2 is a possible D gene (6 bases). The V end lost 1 base, the J end lost 0 bases, and 18 bases lay between the germline ends. Per the germline V gene, CDR1 is SGDLS and CDR2 is YYNGEE. The CDR3 sequence is 18 residues long. CDR3: CASSVFELAPLSTDTQYF. The CDR3 region has the DNA TGTGCCAGCAGCGTATTCGAACTAGCCCCGTTGAGCACAGATACGCAGTATTTT.

The J gene is TRBJ2-2, the V gene TRBV19; D may be TRBD1 (5 bases). The length of the CDR3 is 14 residues. Germline V gene lookup returns CDR1 LNHDA and CDR2 SQIVND (reference sequence). V shed 3 bases and J shed 4 bases, with 9 bases lying between them. Here the CDR3 reads CASSIVGPTGELFF. CDR3 nucleotides: TGTGCCAGTAGTATTGTGGGGCCCACCGGGGAGCTGTTTTTT.

This chain uses TRBV15 with TRBJ1-5; 11 bases line up with TRBD1. The germline CDR1 and CDR2 sequences are LNHNV and YYDKDF (reference sequence). J was trimmed by 2 bases and V by 8 bases; bases with no gene match: 5. The CDR3 length is 15 residues. The CDR3 reads CATGQGALGNQPQHF. The DNA for the CDR3 is TGTGCCACCGGACAGGGGGCTCTGGGCAATCAGCCCCAGCATTTT.

The chain is built from TRBV9 and TRBJ2-1; D gene uncertain. The CDR3 totals 14 residues. Germline assignment: CDR1 SGDLS and CDR2 YYNGEE. Trimming pared 4 bases from V and 6 bases from J, leaving 14 bases between. The chain's CDR3 is CASSPPENPNEQFF. The CDR3 DNA sequence: TGTGCCAGCAGCCCCCCTGAGAACCCCAATGAGCAGTTCTTC.

CDR3 sequence (DNA): TGTGCCAGCAGTCCCGGGGTAGCGGGATTTCTCGAGCAGTACTTC. Amino acids: CASSPGVAGFLEQYF. The chain has TRBV27 and TRBJ2-7; TRBD2 matches at 8 bases. CDR3 length: 15 amino acids. Trimming took 5 bases from V and 6 from J; bases not matched to a gene: 12. Germline V gene data show CDR1 as MNHEY and CDR2 as SMNVEV (reference sequence).

This clone was seen a single time. The genes are TRBV27 and TRBJ2-7, with 7 bases that match TRBD1. There are 12 residues in the CDR3. The V gene end was trimmed by 3 bases and the J gene end by 6 bases; junction bases not matched to a gene: 2. CDR1 MNHEY and CDR2 SMNVEV come from the germline V gene (reference sequence). The CDR3 nucleotides read TGTGCCAGCAGTTTCGACAGGGTCGAGCAGTACTTC. This encodes CASSFDRVEQYF.

The CDR3 spells CASSYSQIWGEQFF. The CDR3 nucleotides read TGTGCCAGCAGTTATTCACAGATTTGGGGGGAGCAGTTCTTC. The V gene is TRBV6-5, the J gene TRBJ2-1; D assignment may be TRBD1 or TRBD2 (5 bases each). The germline V gene has CDR1 MNHEY and CDR2 SVGAGI. V gave up 3 bases and J gave up 10 bases, with 16 bases separating them. The CDR3 loop spans 14 amino acids.

As to this clone: One junction end disagrees with the germline gene, perhaps due to a read error. The CDR3 is CVSIGTSGYNEQFF. CDR3 nucleotide sequence: TGTGTCAGCATCGGGACTAGCGGTTACAATGAGCAGTTCTTC. V usage is TRBV27 and J usage is TRBJ2-1, with 11 bases that match TRBD2. Looked up from germline, CDR1 is MNHEY and CDR2 is SMNVEV (reference sequence). The CDR3 covers 14 residues.

Concerning this clone: This sample includes further DNA sequences coding for the same CDR3. V is TRBV7-9 and J is TRBJ2-1; perhaps TRBD2 as D (6 bases). CDR3 length: 14 amino acids. Trimming pared 7 bases from V and 0 bases from J, leaving 10 bases between. Germline V CDR1 and CDR2: SEHNR, FQNEAQ (reference sequence). In DNA, the CDR3 is TGTGCCAGCACCGGAGGGAGCTCCTACAATGAGCAGTTCTTC. It translates to CASTGGSSYNEQFF.

The gene calls are TRBV4-1 and TRBJ1-1; 8 bases match TRBD1. This CDR3 comprises 14 residues. Germline loops: CDR1 MGHRA, CDR2 YSYEKL. V dropped 8 bases and J dropped 0; count of bases not matched to a gene: 5. CDR3 in DNA: TGCGCCAGCGGACCAGGGGGCGTGAACACTGAAGCTTTCTTT. Translated: CASGPGGVNTEAFF.

This chain connects TRBV7-9 to TRBJ2-3, with 11 nucleotides matching TRBD2. Trimming at V came to 2 bases and at J to 5 bases, leaving 9 bases not matched to a gene. Looked up from germline, CDR1 is SEHNR and CDR2 is FQNEAQ (reference sequence). This CDR3 is built from 17 residues. DNA of the CDR3: TGTGCCAGCAGCTTATCCACTAGCGGGAGAAATGGAGATACGCAGTATTTT. It codes for CASSLSTSGRNGDTQYF.

This chain joins TRBV4-2 and TRBJ1-1; 9 bases are shared with TRBD1. Per the germline V gene, CDR1 is LGHNA and CDR2 is YNFKEQ. V shed 4 bases, J shed 2 bases, and the junction held 11 bases outside the gene matches. The length of the CDR3 is 17 residues. CDR3 nucleotide sequence: TGTGCCAGCAGCCCAGTCGTAACAGGGGGCGTTAACACTGAAGCTTTCTTT. Protein: CASSPVVTGGVNTEAFF.